This T cell receptor (beta chain) derives from a study of memory CD4+ T cells and cytomegalovirus serostatus. The table came from immunoSEQ multiplex PCR; TCRdb's copy has only in-frame clones and leaves some out. Of some 54,000 clones listed, around 88% are singletons. The sort gate was single viable CD3+CD4+CD8-CD45RO+ cells for memory CD4+ T cells. The germline V gene encodes CDR1 SGHTA and CDR2 FQGNSA. The length of the CDR3 is 13 residues. The germline V and J ends were trimmed by 1 base and 12 bases, with 10 bases remaining between them. This TCR was recovered from an adult in good health and CMV-seropositive. Sequencing was performed on memory CD4+ T cells from blood. The chain links TRBV7-2 to TRBJ1-6; D gene ambiguous. Here the CDR3 reads CASSLGLEEPLHF. Written as DNA, the CDR3 is TGTGCCAGCAGCTTAGGCTTGGAAGAACCCCTCCACTTT.